A selection of T cell receptor beta chains follows, all from one sample in a study of glioma-infiltrating T cells. Each CDR3 protein is one row after TCRdb ran MiXCR on the multiplex PCR reads. Altogether 3,500 to 5,500 distinct CDR3 sequences are present, roughly a quarter being singletons, with the ten largest covering around 8.1%. Sequencing was performed on glioma tissue, nonneoplastic brain tissue, or PBMCs (not recorded which). The receptors stem from a human donor with low-grade glioma or glioblastoma, undergoing nonglioma brain surgery, or in good health (not recorded which). Both conserved end residues are part of each CDR3. The order of the fields is D gene, clone size, CDR3 length, J gene, V gene, CDR3 DNA, CDR3 protein. A D gene is named only where the DNA matches it firmly. Clone size is stated in some rows and not others, as once, few, many or a class when expanded.

D: .; size: medium-sized; length: 16; J: TRBJ2-3; V: TRBV2; DNA: TGTGCCAGCAGTGAAGGGGGGAGCCCCTTCACAGATACGCAGTATTTT; CDR3: CASSEGGSPFTDTQYF
D: .; size: medium-sized; length: 13; J: TRBJ1-1; V: TRBV28; DNA: TGTGCCAGCAGTTTTCCGGGGCCCACTGAAGCTTTCTTT; CDR3: CASSFPGPTEAFF
D: .; size: .; length: 11; J: TRBJ2-7; V: TRBV3-1; DNA: TGTGCCAGCAGCGGCCGCTACGAGGAGTACTTC; CDR3: CASSGRYEEYF
D: .; size: many; length: 15; J: TRBJ1-6; V: TRBV5-1; DNA: TGCGCCAGCAGCTTGTCGGGACAAGGAAATTCACCCCTCCACTTT; CDR3: CASSLSGQGNSPLHF
D: .; size: many; length: 14; J: TRBJ1-1; V: TRBV5-1; DNA: TGCGCCAGCAGCTTGGTGGGCAGCTTAACTGAAGCTTTCTTT; CDR3: CASSLVGSLTEAFF
D: TRBD1; size: medium-sized; length: 13; J: TRBJ1-1; V: TRBV7-8; DNA: TGTGCCAGCAGCTTAACAGGGGGCACTGAAGCTTTCTTT; CDR3: CASSLTGGTEAFF
D: TRBD1; size: medium-sized; length: 13; J: TRBJ1-6; V: TRBV10-2; DNA: TGCGCCACCCGACAGGGCGAGAATTCACCCCTCCACTTT; CDR3: CATRQGENSPLHF
D: TRBD1; size: large; length: 13; J: TRBJ2-1; V: TRBV6-1; DNA: TGTGCCAGCGGGCAGGGGGTCTACAATGAGCAGTTCTTC; CDR3: CASGQGVYNEQFF
D: .; size: .; length: 15; J: TRBJ1-3; V: TRBV2; DNA: TGTGCCAGCAGTGAAGATGGGGTGGCTGGAAACACAATATATTTT; CDR3: CASSEDGVAGNTIYF
D: .; size: medium-sized; length: 13; J: TRBJ1-4; V: TRBV3-1; DNA: TGTGCCAGCAGCCCCTCCGAGTTGGAAAAACTGTTTTTT; CDR3: CASSPSELEKLFF
D: .; size: .; length: 16; J: TRBJ1-5; V: TRBV2; DNA: TGTGCCAGCATTGCCTTCGTAGTAGGGAGCAATCAGCCCCAGCATTTT; CDR3: CASIAFVVGSNQPQHF
D: .; size: medium-sized; length: 15; J: TRBJ1-1; V: TRBV12-3/TRBV12-4; DNA: TGTGCCAGCAGTTTAAGGGGGGACCTGAACACTGAAGCTTTCTTT; CDR3: CASSLRGDLNTEAFF
D: TRBD1; size: .; length: 15; J: TRBJ1-2; V: TRBV20-1; DNA: TGCAGTGCTCCACTAGAGGGACAGGGGGCAAAGGGCTACACCTTC; CDR3: CSAPLEGQGAKGYTF
D: .; size: medium-sized; length: 14; J: TRBJ2-5; V: TRBV24-1; DNA: TGTGCCACCCAGAGCTCAATCGGCGAGGAGACCCAGTACTTC; CDR3: CATQSSIGEETQYF
D: .; size: large; length: 13; J: TRBJ1-1; V: TRBV20-1; DNA: TGCAGTGCTAGTGGGCGGATGAACACTGAAGCTTTCTTT; CDR3: CSASGRMNTEAFF
D: .; size: many; length: 15; J: TRBJ1-5; V: TRBV30; DNA: TGTGCCTGGAGTGTACTGGTGGGGGGCGATCAGCCCCAGCATTTT; CDR3: CAWSVLVGGDQPQHF
D: TRBD2; size: large; length: 17; J: TRBJ2-3; V: TRBV27; DNA: TGTGCCAGCAGTCAACCGGGACTAGCCACCCTCACAGATACGCAGTATTTT; CDR3: CASSQPGLATLTDTQYF
D: TRBD2; size: medium-sized; length: 15; J: TRBJ2-5; V: TRBV24-1; DNA: TGTGCCACCAGTGAAGTGCGGGGGAATGGGGAGACCCAGTACTTC; CDR3: CATSEVRGNGETQYF
D: TRBD2; size: medium-sized; length: 16; J: TRBJ2-4; V: TRBV7-9; DNA: TGTGCCAGCAGCTTAGGAGCGGGGCTCGGCAAAAACATTCAGTACTTC; CDR3: CASSLGAGLGKNIQYF
D: TRBD1; size: many; length: 13; J: TRBJ2-7; V: TRBV19; DNA: TGTGCCAGTAGTCTCCGGACAGGCTACGAGCAGTACTTC; CDR3: CASSLRTGYEQYF
D: .; size: .; length: 15; J: TRBJ2-1; V: TRBV9; DNA: TGTGCCAGCAGCGTCTCCAGTCAATCCCCCAATGAGCAGTTCTTC; CDR3: CASSVSSQSPNEQFF
D: TRBD1; size: many; length: 14; J: TRBJ2-7; V: TRBV18; DNA: TGTGCCAGCTCAACGGGACAGGGCTCCTACGAGCAGTACTTC; CDR3: CASSTGQGSYEQYF
D: .; size: many; length: 18; J: TRBJ2-5; V: TRBV7-8; DNA: TGTGCCAGCAGCCTCGGGGCAGAAACTTACTTGTACCAAGAGACCCAGTACTTC; CDR3: CASSLGAETYLYQETQYF
D: .; size: .; length: 14; J: TRBJ1-2; V: TRBV2; DNA: TGTGCCAGCAGCCCGGGGGAGGGGAGCTATGGCTGCACCTTC; CDR3: CASSPGEGSYGCTF
D: TRBD2; size: medium-sized; length: 15; J: TRBJ2-7; V: TRBV6-2/TRBV6-3; DNA: TGTGCCAGCAGTTACTCCGGGGGGGCCTACGACGAGCAGTACTTC; CDR3: CASSYSGGAYDEQYF
D: .; size: many; length: 14; J: TRBJ1-3; V: TRBV2; DNA: TGTGCCAGCAGAAGATCAGCCTCTGGAAACACCATATATTTT; CDR3: CASRRSASGNTIYF
D: TRBD2; size: .; length: 13; J: TRBJ2-1; V: TRBV30; DNA: TGTGCCTCAAGGCGGGGGGCTTACAATGAGCAGTTCTTC; CDR3: CASRRGAYNEQFF
D: .; size: many; length: 12; J: TRBJ2-1; V: TRBV4-2; DNA: TGTGCCAGTACCGGGGAGTACAATGAGCAGTTCTTC; CDR3: CASTGEYNEQFF
D: .; size: medium-sized; length: 14; J: TRBJ2-5; V: TRBV28; DNA: TGTGCCAGCAGGGGGGGCAGCGACCAAGAGACCCAGTACTTC; CDR3: CASRGGSDQETQYF
D: TRBD2; size: medium-sized; length: 17; J: TRBJ2-1; V: TRBV4-1; DNA: TGCGCCAGCAGCCAAGTCGTTAGGCGGGGGGCCGGCAATGAGCAGTTCTTC; CDR3: CASSQVVRRGAGNEQFF
D: .; size: many; length: 17; J: TRBJ2-1; V: TRBV5-5; DNA: TGTGCCAGCAGCTTGATGACAGCGTTTGACTCCTACAATGAGCAGTTCTTC; CDR3: CASSLMTAFDSYNEQFF
D: .; size: .; length: 14; J: TRBJ1-5; V: TRBV6-1; DNA: TGTGCCAGCAGACCCAGAGTTACCGATCAGCCCCAGCATTTT; CDR3: CASRPRVTDQPQHF
D: .; size: large; length: 12; J: TRBJ1-1; V: TRBV28; DNA: TGTGCCAGCCGTACCCAGAACACTGAAGCTTTCTTT; CDR3: CASRTQNTEAFF
D: .; size: .; length: 12; J: TRBJ1-1; V: TRBV7-2; DNA: TGTGCCAGCCCTGGCGGGGGGACTGAAGCTTTCTTT; CDR3: CASPGGGTEAFF
D: .; size: many; length: 16; J: TRBJ2-5; V: TRBV20-1; DNA: TGCAGTGCCCTAACGGGGCCCCTCGGTTTACAAGAGACCCAGTACTTC; CDR3: CSALTGPLGLQETQYF
D: .; size: .; length: 12; J: TRBJ2-3; V: TRBV10-3; DNA: TGTGCCATCAGTGCGAGACGAGATACGGAGTATTTT; CDR3: CAISARRDTEYF
D: TRBD2; size: medium-sized; length: 16; J: TRBJ2-5; V: TRBV5-4; DNA: TGTGCCAGCAGCTTGGCCGGTGAGCGGGGGATAGAGACCCAGTACTTC; CDR3: CASSLAGERGIETQYF
D: .; size: many; length: 13; J: TRBJ1-5; V: TRBV2; DNA: TGTGCCAGCAAGGGTATTAGCAATCAGCCCCAGCATTTT; CDR3: CASKGISNQPQHF
D: .; size: .; length: 20; J: TRBJ1-1; V: TRBV5-1; DNA: .; CDR3: CASSFYICSASGRMNTEAFF
D: .; size: large; length: 16; J: TRBJ1-5; V: TRBV27; DNA: TGTGCCAGCAGTTCTCAAGGCTGGTACGGCAATCAGCCCCAGCATTTT; CDR3: CASSSQGWYGNQPQHF
D: TRBD1; size: medium-sized; length: 15; J: TRBJ2-7; V: TRBV6-6; DNA: TGTGCCAGCAGTTACTCGGGACAGGGGGCCTACGAGCAGTACTTC; CDR3: CASSYSGQGAYEQYF
D: TRBD2; size: medium-sized; length: 13; J: TRBJ2-7; V: TRBV4-2; DNA: TGTGCCAGCAGCCAACCTACTAGCGACGAGCAGTACTTC; CDR3: CASSQPTSDEQYF
D: .; size: many; length: 17; J: TRBJ2-5; V: TRBV12-3/TRBV12-4; DNA: TGTGCCAGCAGTATCTACGCCGGGACGTCTACAGCAGAGACCCAGTACTTC; CDR3: CASSIYAGTSTAETQYF
D: .; size: few; length: 15; J: TRBJ2-3; V: TRBV12-3/TRBV12-4; DNA: TGTGCCAGCAGTTTGAGGCCGATGGGGACAGATACGCAGTATTTT; CDR3: CASSLRPMGTDTQYF